The present entry profiles one TCR beta chain with its context. By sample share, this clonotype is medium-sized (0.01 to 0.1%). Its specific antigen is unknown. No much larger clone is present one base from it, and per-base qualities are unavailable. This sample is part of a study of tumor-infiltrating lymphocytes in oesophageal squamous cell carcinoma listed by TCRdb under 2016. The CDR1 and CDR2 encoded by the germline V gene are MNHNS and SASEGT. There are 12 amino acids in the CDR3, from cysteine to phenylalanine inclusive. Solely the CDR3 DNA is kept, with 36 bases framed from the first base. V drops 5 bases and J drops 8 bases, leaving 12 bases in between. The method behind the library was PCR. Sequencer: Illumina HiSeq 2000. TCRdb trimmed the raw reads at Q25, called clones with MiXCR and kept productive beta chains. Each record represents a unique CDR3 protein, reported with the most common genes and DNA among its rows. Here the sample has about 21,000 distinct CDR3 sequences; roughly two fifths occur a single time. Roughly 14% of the sample belongs to the ten largest clones.

The sample consisted of normal esophageal tissue next to the tumor. The clonotype was recovered from a male donor with esophageal squamous cell carcinoma. The rearrangement joined TRBV6-1 to TRBJ2-5; the D gene lacks a confident call. The CDR3 has the sequence CASSSDTNTQYF. The bases are TGTGCCAGCAGTTCCGACACGAACACCCAGTACTTC.